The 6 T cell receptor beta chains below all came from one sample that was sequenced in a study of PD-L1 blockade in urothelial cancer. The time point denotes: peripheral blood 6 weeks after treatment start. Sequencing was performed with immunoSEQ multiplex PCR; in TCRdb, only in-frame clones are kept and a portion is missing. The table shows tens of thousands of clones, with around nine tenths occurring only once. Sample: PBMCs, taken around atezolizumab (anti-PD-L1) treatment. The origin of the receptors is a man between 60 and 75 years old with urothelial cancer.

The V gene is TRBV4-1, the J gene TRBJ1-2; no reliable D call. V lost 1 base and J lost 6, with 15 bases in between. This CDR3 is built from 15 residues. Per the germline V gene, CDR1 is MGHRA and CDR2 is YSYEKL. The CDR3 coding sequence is TGCGCCAGCAGCCAAGTTTATGCTAGCACGGATGGCTACACCTTC. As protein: CASSQVYASTDGYTF.

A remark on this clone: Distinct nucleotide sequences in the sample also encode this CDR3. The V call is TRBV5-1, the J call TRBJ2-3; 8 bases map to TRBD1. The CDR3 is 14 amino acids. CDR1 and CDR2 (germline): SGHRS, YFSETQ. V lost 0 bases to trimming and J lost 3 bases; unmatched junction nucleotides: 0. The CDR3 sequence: CASSLDRGTDTQYF. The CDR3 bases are TGCGCCAGCAGCTTGGACAGGGGGACAGATACGCAGTATTTT. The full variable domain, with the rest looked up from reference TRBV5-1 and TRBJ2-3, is KAGVTQTPRYLIKTRGQQVTLSCSPISGHRSVSWYQQTPGQGLQFLFEYFSETQRNKGNFPGRFSGRQFSNSRSEMNVSTLELGDSALYLCASSLDRGTDTQYFGPGTRLTVL.

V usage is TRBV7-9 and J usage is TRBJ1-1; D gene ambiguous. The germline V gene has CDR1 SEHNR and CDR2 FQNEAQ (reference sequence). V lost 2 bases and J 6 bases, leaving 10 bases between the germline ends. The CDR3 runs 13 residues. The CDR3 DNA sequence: TGTGCCAGCAGCTTAATAACGGCGGCTGAAGCTTTCTTT. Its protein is CASSLITAAEAFF.

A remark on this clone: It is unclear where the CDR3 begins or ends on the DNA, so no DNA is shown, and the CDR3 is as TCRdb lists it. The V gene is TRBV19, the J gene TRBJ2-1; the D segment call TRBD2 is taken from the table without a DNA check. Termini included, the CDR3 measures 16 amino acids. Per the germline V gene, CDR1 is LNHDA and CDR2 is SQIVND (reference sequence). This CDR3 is CASTALGTGGLDEQFF.

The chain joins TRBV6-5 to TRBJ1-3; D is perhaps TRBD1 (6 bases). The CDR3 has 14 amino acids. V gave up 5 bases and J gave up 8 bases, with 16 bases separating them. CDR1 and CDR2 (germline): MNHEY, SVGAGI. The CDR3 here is CASSDRWSRDTIYF. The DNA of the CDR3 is TGTGCCAGCAGTGACAGGTGGAGTCGAGACACCATATATTTT.

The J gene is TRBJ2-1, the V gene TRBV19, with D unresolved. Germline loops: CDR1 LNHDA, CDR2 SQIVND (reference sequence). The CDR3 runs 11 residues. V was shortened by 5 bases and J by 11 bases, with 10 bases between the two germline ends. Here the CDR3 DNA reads TGTGCCAGTAGTTTCGGGTGGCAGCAGTTCTTC. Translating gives CASSFGWQQFF.